The present entry profiles one T cell receptor (beta chain) with its context. The target antigen is unknown. Russia was home to the donors, healthy Caucasian individuals aged about 6 to 90. Trimming removed 1 base from V and 5 bases from J, with 10 bases in between. CDR1 is SGHRS and CDR2 is YFSETQ in the germline V gene. The CDR3 has 14 residues. The data originate from a study of blood T cells in healthy people across ages. The authors ran a second PCR of about 6 to 12 cycles using a sample-barcoded 5' primer and a J-beta primer mix. TCRdb itself ran the 5' RACE reads through MiXCR, one entry per CDR3 protein. The data show roughly 1.4 million distinct CDR3 sequences, roughly 64% seen once. General study findings and limits: Per million T cells, TCR beta diversity dropped roughly linearly as age increased. Estimates drawn from one million T cells were deemed to understate diversity.

The specimen was blood. The TCR sequence derives from a man younger than 30 in good health. V usage is TRBV5-1 and J usage is TRBJ2-1; no firm D call. The CDR3 loop is CASSLLGLDNEQFF. The CDR3 coding sequence is TGCGCCAGCAGCTTGCTAGGTCTGGACAATGAGCAGTTCTTC.